This entry features one T cell receptor (beta chain) sequence. This clone was recorded only once. Its specific antigen is unknown. No base quality values were provided; no much bigger clone lies one nucleotide off. One collaborating source in Seattle enrolled patients while the patients were actively infected and followed the patients over time throughout the course of disease. Whole blood was collected in K2EDTA tubes by collaborating institutions according to the institutions' own protocols. For TCRbeta analysis, collaborator samples were shipped as frozen whole blood, as isolated PBMCs, or as DNA extracted from either sample type. This entry belongs to a study of blood T cell repertoires in COVID-19 (dated by TCRdb to 2018 to 2020). Background on the whole study: Samples from collaborators originated in the United States, Italy and Spain and spanned both the acute and convalescent phases of COVID-19. The prospective study material was composed of cDNA or gDNA derived from T cells, B-cell-depleted T cells, or PBMCs. Deeply sampled blood TCRbeta repertoires from subjects exposed to, actively infected with, or recovered from COVID-19 were included in the dataset. A freely available public database, intended as a resource for researchers studying the immune response to SARS-CoV-2, is where the repertoires were released. The samples were drawn from two sources: the first 160 participants of the ongoing ImmuneRACE study, and 1,000 to 1,500 subjects contributed by 6 global collaborators. A de-identified subject ID, COVID-19 status, age in years and sex were almost always included in the sample metadata. Where available, HLA class I and class II types were obtained from metadata supplied by the sample provider rather than from assay-based typing.

TCRbeta CDR3 regions were amplified from genomic DNA by means of the immunoSEQ Assay, a bias-controlled multiplex PCR. As for how the authors treated the data: The number of nucleated cells in each sample was estimated from the amplification of reference gene primers within the assay. To quantify the absolute abundance of each unique TCRbeta CDR3 rearrangement, sequence reads were collapsed and filtered. For each sample, productive Simpson clonality was calculated by taking the square root of Simpson's diversity index across productive rearrangements. TCRdb took over this immuneACCESS table, retaining in-frame rearrangements with V and J assigned. Such tables are incomplete; in checked studies, under half of the missing clones stem from an unresolved V gene, and the remainder is unexplained. For V, J and clone size, that table is used; D and trimming come from the DNA. The sample has just over 300,000 clones on record, over 85% of them singletons. The top ten constitute less than 2% of the sample.

What the authors observed across the whole study: How much clinical and demographic metadata was included differed by source and by participant, and the metadata was provided uncurated.

CDR1 and CDR2 are drawn from the germline V gene (reference sequence): MNHNY, SVGAGI. Its CDR3 holds 14 amino acids, cysteine through phenylalanine. The CDR3 DNA has 42 bases and is translated from base 1. Trimming takes 8 bases from V and 5 bases from J, and the germline ends sit 18 bases apart. This TCR was recovered from a woman aged 25 to 39 with COVID-19, enrolled during active disease. The source material was peripheral blood. The receptor chain draws on TRBV6-6 and TRBJ1-1; the D gene is perhaps TRBD1, from 5 matching bases. The nucleotide sequence reads as follows: TGTGCCAGCTGTGTCGATTTGGGGGGAACTGAAGCTTTCTTT. The encoded protein is CASCVDLGGTEAFF.